Described below is a single T cell receptor (beta chain) sequence and its context. As processed by the authors: The authors estimated nucleated cell counts from reference gene primer amplification. TCRdb keeps only in-frame clones here, not all; method: immunoSEQ multiplex PCR. V and J calls and clone size are copied from that table; D and trimming were computed from the DNA. The data hold approximately 270,000 clones, with around nine tenths observed a single time. The CDR3 has 13 amino acids. CDR1 is MRHNA and CDR2 is SNTAGT in the germline V gene. The V gene lost 5 bases and the J gene lost 5 bases, with 9 bases spanning the gap. The data were taken from a study of blood T cell repertoires in COVID-19. On the study more broadly: Material from acute and convalescent COVID-19 was sourced from the United States, Italy and Spain. PBMCs, B-cell-depleted T cells, or T cells provided the cDNA or gDNA that made up the material.

The sample was peripheral blood. This chain connects TRBV6-4 to TRBJ2-2; perhaps TRBD2 as D (6 bases). This TCR was recovered from a man aged 80 or over with acute or convalescent COVID-19. CDR3 in amino acids: CASSPGVTGELFF. CDR3 in DNA: TGTGCCAGCAGTCCGGGAGTTACCGGGGAGCTGTTTTTT.